The clone carrying this TCR beta chain was picked up a small number of times. Its antigen is unknown. This record belongs to a study of T-cell reconstitution after alpha-beta-depleted transplantation in children. Whole-study findings and limits: Reports say that about two months after transplant, the alpha-beta T cells came out of several hundred graft clones that had expanded. Counts and diversity of T cells one year after transplant came mostly from newly produced T cells. Day-60 TCRbeta diversity that was high in some patients was derived from surviving recipient T cells and thymic progenitors.

Construction of the TCRbeta library involved unique molecular identifiers. MiXCR, run by TCRdb on the PCR reads, gives a single entry per CDR3 protein. The sample has 700,000 or so distinct CDR3 sequences, 10% to 15% seen once. Sequencing was performed on PBMCs, taken before TCRalphabeta/CD19-depleted stem cell transplant. The clonotype comes from a girl aged 2 to 10 with congenital amegakaryocytic thrombocytopenia, due to receive a stem cell transplant.

The CDR3: CASRATSQRGLGNEQFF. CDR3 coding DNA: TGTGCCAGCAGGGCGACTAGCCAAAGGGGGTTGGGCAATGAGCAGTTCTTC. This sequence joins TRBV2 and TRBJ2-1; possible D gene TRBD2, 7 bases. CDR3 length: 17 amino acids. Germline loops: CDR1 SNHLY, CDR2 FYNNEI. Trimming pared 6 bases from V and 6 bases from J, leaving 24 bases between.